The 24 T cell receptor beta chains below come from one sample, sequenced in a study of memory CD4+ T cells and cytomegalovirus serostatus. Single viable CD3+CD4+CD8-CD45RO+ cells were sorted as the memory CD4+ T cells. Only in-frame clones appear in the TCRdb table, and some are missing; sequencing was by immunoSEQ multiplex PCR. The data hold tens of thousands of clones, with about 79% observed a single time. Sequencing input: memory CD4+ T cells from blood. The receptors shown here come from an adult in good health and CMV-seronegative.

CDR3 nucleotide sequence: TGTGCCAGCAGCTTAGGACCTACAGGGAATCAGCCCCAGCATTTT. Translating gives CASSLGPTGNQPQHF. This rearrangement joins TRBV11-2 to TRBJ1-5; weak D call: TRBD1 (6 bases). Trimming cost V 1 base and J 4 bases, with 11 bases left between them. CDR3 length: 15 amino acids. CDR1 SGHAT and CDR2 FQNNGV come from the germline V gene.

In nucleotides, the CDR3 is TGTGCCAGCAGCTACACGGGCCACACCGGGGAGCTGTTTTTT. Translation: CASSYTGHTGELFF. The V call is TRBV11-2, the J call TRBJ2-2; no clear D. V was pared by 4 bases and J by 3 bases, with 9 bases between. The germline V gene encodes CDR1 SGHAT and CDR2 FQNNGV. This CDR3 comprises 14 residues. Supplemented by reference TRBV11-2 and TRBJ2-2, the full variable domain reads EAGVAQSPRYKIIEKRQSVAFWCNPISGHATLYWYQQILGQGPKLLIQFQNNGVVDDSQLPKDRFSAERLKGVDSTLKIQPAKLEDSAVYLCASSYTGHTGELFFGEGSRLTVL.

The chain carries TRBV15 and TRBJ1-1; 8 nucleotides match TRBD1. The J segment lost 1 base and the V segment lost 0 bases, leaving 1 base of the junction unmatched. This CDR3 has 15 residues. CDR1 is LNHNV, CDR2 YYDKDF, per germline (reference sequence). The CDR3 protein is CATSRDGQGNTEAFF. The DNA of the CDR3 is TGTGCCACCAGCAGAGATGGACAGGGGAACACTGAAGCTTTCTTT.

The chain employs TRBV6-5 and TRBJ1-1; perhaps TRBD1 as D (5 bases). The V end lost 5 bases, the J end lost 8 bases, and 18 bases lay between the germline ends. The CDR3 contains 14 residues. Germline values: CDR1 MNHEY, CDR2 SVGAGI. CDR3 DNA: TGTGCCAGCAGTGACAGAATTATCGGTAGAGAAGCTTTCTTT. Its protein product is CASSDRIIGREAFF.

The rearrangement uses TRBV5-1 and TRBJ2-3, with D hard to call. CDR1 is SGHRS, CDR2 YFSETQ, per germline. CDR3 size: 14 residues. The V and J ends lost 2 bases and 4 bases respectively, with 11 bases between them. The DNA for the CDR3 is TGCGCCAGCAGCTTCTCACCTTGGGCAGATACGCAGTATTTT. Protein product: CASSFSPWADTQYF.

The rearrangement uses TRBV2 and TRBJ1-2; no definite D call. Trimming shortened V by 6 bases and J by 8 bases, and 13 bases separated the two germline ends. Germline V lookup: CDR1 SNHLY, CDR2 FYNNEI. The CDR3 covers 12 residues. The CDR3 DNA reads as TGTGCCAGCAGCACCCCCGATGGAGGCTACACCTTC. Its protein is CASSTPDGGYTF. Using reference TRBV2 and TRBJ1-2 for the parts outside the CDR3, the full variable domain is EPEVTQTPSHQVTQMGQEVILRCVPISNHLYFYWYRQILGQKVEFLVSFYNNEISEKSEIFDDQFSVERPDGSNFTLKIRSTKLEDSAMYFCASSTPDGGYTFGSGTRLTVV.

The V call is TRBV25-1, the J call TRBJ1-5; D is ambiguous. This CDR3 has 14 residues. Germline CDR1 MGHDK, CDR2 SYGVNS. The V end lost 8 bases, the J end lost 2 bases, and 13 bases lay between the germline ends. CDR3 sequence (DNA): TGTGCCAGCCATGGAGGCGGGGGCAATCAGCCCCAGCATTTT. Its translation: CASHGGGGNQPQHF.

The rearrangement joins TRBV7-2 to TRBJ2-5; no definite D call. Germline V lookup: CDR1 SGHTA, CDR2 FQGNSA. This CDR3 region has 12 residues. Deletions cut 5 bases from V and 2 bases from J, with 6 bases between. CDR3 nucleotide sequence: TGTGCCAGCAGCCAGACGCAAGAGACCCAGTACTTC. Protein: CASSQTQETQYF. The entire variable domain, with the rest obtained from reference TRBV7-2 and TRBJ2-5, is as follows: GAGVSQSPSNKVTEKGKDVELRCDPISGHTALYWYRQSLGQGLEFLIYFQGNSAPDKSGLPSDRFSAERTGGSVSTLTIQRTQQEDSAVYLCASSQTQETQYFGPGTRLLVL.

This clone was picked up a small number of times. The chain is built from TRBV7-8 and TRBJ2-7; D is perhaps TRBD2 (6 bases). Germline V gene lookup returns CDR1 SGHVS and CDR2 FQNEAQ. Trimming cost V 2 bases and J 7 bases, with 12 bases left between them. This CDR3 region has 13 residues. CDR3 amino acids: CASSLRREWEQYF. The CDR3 bases are TGTGCCAGCAGCTTAAGACGGGAGTGGGAGCAGTACTTC.

This clone has only a few counts. This chain joins TRBV6-6 and TRBJ1-5; TRBD1 aligns across 7 bases. Germline CDR1 MNHNY, CDR2 SVGAGI (reference sequence). This CDR3 has 15 residues. V lost 2 bases, J lost 6 bases, and 7 bases stayed unmatched. The CDR3 bases are TGTGCCAGCAGTTACACGACAGGGAATGGTCAGCCCCAGCATTTT. It yields the protein CASSYTTGNGQPQHF.

The rearrangement uses TRBV2 and TRBJ2-5; 7 bases agree with TRBD1. Germline V gene sequence: CDR1 SNHLY, CDR2 FYNNEI. This CDR3 spans 14 amino acids. V lost 1 base to trimming and J lost 5 bases; unmatched junction nucleotides: 4. The CDR3 spells CASSEGQGGETQYF. The CDR3 DNA follows: TGTGCCAGCAGTGAAGGACAGGGTGGCGAGACCCAGTACTTC.

This clone is medium-sized (0.01 to 0.1%) by share. This chain links TRBV5-5 with TRBJ2-1; D gene unclear. Germline loops: CDR1 SGHKS, CDR2 YYEKEE (reference sequence). Trimming took off 4 bases at V and 6 bases at J, with 14 bases between the two ends. The CDR3 has 14 residues. In DNA form, the CDR3 reads TGTGCCAGCAGCAGCGTAGGCAGAGCCAATGAGCAGTTCTTC. Translating gives CASSSVGRANEQFF.

The chain couples TRBV19 to TRBJ2-3; the D gene is possibly TRBD2 (6 bases). The germline V and J ends were trimmed by 6 bases and 1 base, with 14 bases remaining between them. The germline V gene encodes CDR1 LNHDA and CDR2 SQIVND (reference sequence). The CDR3 extends over 15 amino acids. In DNA, the CDR3 is TGTGCCAGTAGCAAGACTAGGTTTGGCACAGATACGCAGTATTTT. Protein sequence: CASSKTRFGTDTQYF. The full variable domain, its missing parts supplied by reference TRBV19 and TRBJ2-3, is DGGITQSPKYLFRKEGQNVTLSCEQNLNHDAMYWYRQDPGQGLRLIYYSQIVNDFQKGDIAEGYSVSREKKESFPLTVTSAQKNPTAFYLCASSKTRFGTDTQYFGPGTRLTVL.

The chain uses TRBV6-6 and TRBJ2-7, with D possibly being TRBD2 (7 bases). CDR1 and CDR2 from the germline V gene are MNHNY and SVGAGI (reference sequence). Trimming shortened V by 5 bases and J by 0 bases, and 17 bases separated the two germline ends. This CDR3 region has 16 residues. The CDR3 loop is CASSRGATGSSYEQYF. In nucleotides, the CDR3 is TGTGCCAGCAGTCGGGGGGCAACTGGAAGCTCCTACGAGCAGTACTTC.

The rearrangement links TRBV27 to TRBJ2-1, with 12 nucleotides matching TRBD2. Germline trimming cut 4 bases from V and 7 bases from J; bases unmatched to any gene: 14. Germline V gene sequence: CDR1 MNHEY, CDR2 SMNVEV (reference sequence). This CDR3 comprises 18 residues. CDR3 amino acids: CASSYRGLTLAGGNEQFF. In nucleotides, the CDR3 is TGTGCCAGCAGTTATAGGGGTCTAACGCTAGCGGGAGGGAATGAGCAGTTCTTC.

This sequence joins TRBV11-3 and TRBJ2-7; 9 bases line up with TRBD1. Trimming removed 4 bases from V and 0 bases from J; junction bases left unmatched: 10. Germline CDR1 and CDR2: SGHNT and YENEEA. The CDR3 is 17 amino acids. The CDR3 is CASSSGQGSAFSYEQYF. The CDR3 nucleotides are TGTGCCAGCAGCTCGGGACAGGGTAGCGCATTCTCCTACGAGCAGTACTTC.

The rearrangement joins TRBV2 to TRBJ2-7; D uncertain. The ends were cut back, 5 bases at V and 3 bases at J, with 2 bases in the middle. Germline V gene lookup returns CDR1 SNHLY and CDR2 FYNNEI. The CDR3 spans 10 residues. Here the CDR3 reads CASSIYEQYF. DNA for the CDR3: TGTGCCAGCAGTATCTACGAGCAGTACTTC.

This sequence joins TRBV6-4 and TRBJ1-5; TRBD1 aligns across 7 bases. Trimming cost V 6 bases and J 2 bases; bases outside gene matches: 7. Germline assignment: CDR1 MRHNA and CDR2 SNTAGT. The CDR3 consists of 15 residues. As DNA, the CDR3 is TGTGCCAGCAGGACAGGGACGGTATGCAATCAGCCCCAGCATTTT. Its translation: CASRTGTVCNQPQHF.

The J gene is TRBJ1-5, the V gene TRBV30; a possible D gene is TRBD1 (6 bases). Trimming left V 3 bases short and J 7 bases short, with 16 bases between. The germline gives CDR1 GTSNPN, CDR2 SVGIG (reference sequence). CDR3 length equals 14 residues. This chain's CDR3 is CAWRAGGLGQPQHF. The CDR3 DNA follows: TGTGCCTGGAGGGCTGGGGGGCTTGGACAGCCCCAGCATTTT. Together with reference TRBV30 and TRBJ1-5, the CDR3 gives the full variable domain: SQTIHQWPATLVQPVGSPLSLECTVEGTSNPNLYWYRQAAGRGLQLLFYSVGIGQISSEVPQNLSASRPQDRQFILSSKKLLLSDSGFYLCAWRAGGLGQPQHFGDGTRLSIL.

The J gene is TRBJ2-3, the V gene TRBV10-3; TRBD2 matches at 8 bases. The junction had 4 bases not matched to a gene; V was cut back by 6 bases and J by 2 bases. Germline CDR1 is ENHRY and CDR2 is SYGVKD. The CDR3 extends over 14 amino acids. The CDR3 reads CAISGGRTTDTQYF. The CDR3 nucleotides read TGTGCCATCAGCGGCGGGAGGACCACAGATACGCAGTATTTT.

This clone came up a few times. The chain uses TRBV7-6 and TRBJ2-1, with 8 bases aligning to TRBD2. From germline, CDR1 is SGHVS and CDR2 FNYEAQ. Trimming at V came to 5 bases and at J to 6 bases, leaving 15 bases not matched to a gene. This CDR3 has 17 residues. The CDR3 spells CASSRRLAYGSGNEQFF. Written as DNA, the CDR3 is TGTGCCAGCAGCCGACGACTAGCGTACGGTTCGGGCAATGAGCAGTTCTTC.

J is TRBJ2-5 and V is TRBV6-6; 7 bases map to TRBD2. Trimming at V came to 0 bases and at J to 9 bases, leaving 7 bases not matched to a gene. Germline V CDR1 and CDR2: MNHNY, SVGAGI (reference sequence). This CDR3 has 14 amino acids. CDR3 DNA: TGTGCCAGCAGTTACTCCGGGACTAAGTCAGCCCAGTACTTC. Translating it yields CASSYSGTKSAQYF.

The gene calls are TRBV6-5 and TRBJ1-2, with 7 bases fitting TRBD1. J was trimmed by 8 bases and V by 5 bases; bases with no gene match: 8. This CDR3 is built from 13 residues. Germline V lookup: CDR1 MNHEY, CDR2 SVGAGI. CDR3 residues: CASSKTGPGGYTF. CDR3 DNA sequence: TGTGCCAGCAGTAAGACAGGGCCGGGGGGCTACACCTTC.

The chain couples TRBV14 to TRBJ2-5; D remains ambiguous. The V gene's germline CDR1 is SGHDN and CDR2 FVKESK. V was pared by 0 bases and J by 0 bases, with 5 bases between. CDR3 length: 14 amino acids. CDR3 loop: CASSQDRYQETQYF. The CDR3 DNA sequence: TGTGCCAGCAGCCAAGACCGGTACCAAGAGACCCAGTACTTC.